The clone carrying this TCR beta chain was seen once. The antigen is not known. Profiling relied on immunoSEQ multiplex PCR, and the TCRdb table lists in-frame clones only, not all of them. The sample comprises under 120,000 clones, around 95% of which are singletons, and roughly 2.2% rests with the top ten. The data originate from a study of T cell responses to AZD1222 COVID-19 vaccine. Overall study findings and caveats: The donor group comprised mostly white British people and more females; the analysis possibly underestimated clonal diversity. The peak T cell response came first, and repertoires were sampled only after it.

Germline CDR1 MNHEY, CDR2 SVGEGT. Trimming at V came to 1 base and at J to 1 base, leaving 1 base not matched to a gene. This CDR3 has 16 residues. The gene calls are TRBV6-2 or TRBV6-3 and TRBJ2-1; 10 bases line up with TRBD2. This receptor was taken from an adult in good health. This specimen was peripheral blood, taken on day 0 of AZD1222 vaccination. The CDR3 nucleotides read TGTGCCAGCAGTTACTTAGCGGGGGGATCCTACAATGAGCAGTTCTTC. This gives the protein CASSYLAGGSYNEQFF.